A single sample is the source of the 28 T cell receptor beta chains below, sequenced in a study of PD-L1 blockade in urothelial cancer. The protocol was immunoSEQ multiplex PCR, while the TCRdb copy is restricted to in-frame clones and leaves out a portion. This sample yields tens of thousands of clones, of which around 85% are seen a single time; under 15% belongs to the top ten. Time point noted: pretreatment peripheral blood. Material: PBMCs, obtained around atezolizumab (anti-PD-L1) treatment. The receptors stem from a man aged 55 to 69 with urothelial cancer.

This chain links TRBV20-1 with TRBJ2-3; the D gene is possibly TRBD2 (5 bases). The CDR3 sequence is 11 residues long. Looked up from germline, CDR1 is DFQATT and CDR2 is SNEGSKA (reference sequence). Between the trimmed V and J ends, which lost 7 bases and 6 bases, there was a span of 11 bases. CDR3 coding DNA: TGCAGTGTCGGGAAAGCGGATACGCAGTATTTT. Amino acids: CSVGKADTQYF.

This chain uses TRBV28 with TRBJ1-5; 8 bases agree with TRBD1. Trimming removed 3 bases from V and 4 bases from J; junction bases left unmatched: 8. The germline V gene encodes CDR1 MDHEN and CDR2 SYDVKM. The CDR3 length is 16 residues. CDR3 sequence (DNA): TGTGCCAGCAGTTTTTACGGACAGGGAAGGAATCAGCCCCAGCATTTT. Its protein is CASSFYGQGRNQPQHF.

The DNA of the CDR3 is TGCGCCAGCAGCTTACAGGGGTATACTGAAGCTTTCTTT. This translates into CASSLQGYTEAFF. The V gene is TRBV5-1, the J gene TRBJ1-1; 7 bases line up with TRBD1. Germline trimming cut 2 bases from V and 5 bases from J; bases unmatched to any gene: 3. The CDR3 covers 13 residues. Germline assignment: CDR1 SGHRS and CDR2 YFSETQ.

With respect to this clone: The sample contains more than one DNA sequence encoding this CDR3. The chain uses TRBV18 and TRBJ2-7; 10 nucleotides line up with TRBD1. The junction had 1 base not matched to a gene; V was cut back by 2 bases and J by 3 bases. Germline CDR1 KGHSH, CDR2 LQKENI. The CDR3 totals 14 residues. This CDR3 reads CASSPGTGVYEQYF. The CDR3 DNA is TGTGCCAGCTCACCAGGGACAGGGGTCTACGAGCAGTACTTC.

This clone was detected a few times. The chain recombines TRBV5-1 with TRBJ1-1, with D possibly TRBD1 on 6 matching bases. The CDR3 covers 14 residues. Germline values: CDR1 SGHRS, CDR2 YFSETQ. Trimming took 4 bases from V and 1 from J, leaving 11 bases between them. The CDR3 here is CASSNGQPNTEAFF. The CDR3 DNA reads as TGCGCCAGCAGCAACGGACAGCCGAACACTGAAGCTTTCTTT.

J is TRBJ1-1 and V is TRBV5-3, with 7 nucleotides matching TRBD1. TRBV5-3 is given ORF status, its function remaining uncertain. The CDR3 has 14 residues. V dropped 3 bases and J dropped 8; count of bases not matched to a gene: 10. The CDR3 DNA reads TGTGCCAGAAGCTCAACAGGGGATGGACAAGAAGCTTTCTTT. Encoded protein: CARSSTGDGQEAFF.

The rearrangement uses TRBV6-5 and TRBJ1-2; a weak D match, TRBD1 (6 bases). V lost 6 bases and J 4 bases, leaving 15 bases between the germline ends. This CDR3 region has 14 residues. Germline lookup yields CDR1 MNHEY and CDR2 SVGAGI. The CDR3 here is CASRPGTRGYGYTF. In nucleotides, the CDR3 is TGTGCCAGCAGACCCGGGACACGCGGCTATGGCTACACCTTC.

V is TRBV4-2 and J is TRBJ2-7, with 10 bases matching TRBD2. With 0 bases clipped from V and 3 bases from J, the junction kept 2 bases outside the gene matches. The CDR3 runs 15 residues. Germline CDR1 LGHNA, CDR2 YNFKEQ. The CDR3 bases are TGTGCCAGCAGCCAAGACACTAGCGGGATCTACGAGCAGTACTTC. This encodes CASSQDTSGIYEQYF.

This chain uses TRBV7-9 with TRBJ2-2, with TRBD2 matching over 8 bases. This CDR3 region has 16 residues. Germline assignment: CDR1 SEHNR and CDR2 FQNEAQ (reference sequence). Losses at the gene ends were 4 bases for V and 3 bases for J; bases not matched to a gene: 7. The CDR3 nucleotides are TGTGCCAGCAGCTCAACGACTAGCGACGACACCGGGGAGCTGTTTTTT. It encodes CASSSTTSDDTGELFF.

This clone appeared a few times. The chain recombines TRBV7-9 with TRBJ2-3; possible D gene TRBD2, 6 bases. The V gene lost 5 bases and the J gene lost 1 base, with 10 bases spanning the gap. This CDR3 has 14 residues. Germline loops: CDR1 SEHNR, CDR2 FQNEAQ (reference sequence). The CDR3 region is CASSHTSRTDTQYF. In nucleotides, the CDR3 is TGTGCCAGCAGCCATACTAGCCGCACAGATACGCAGTATTTT. The whole variable domain, filled in from reference TRBV7-9 and TRBJ2-3, reads DTGVSQNPRHKITKRGQNVTFRCDPISEHNRLYWYRQTLGQGPEFLTYFQNEAQLEKSRLLSDRFSAERPKGSFSTLEIQRTEQGDSAMYLCASSHTSRTDTQYFGPGTRLTVL.

CDR3 in amino acids: CASSSAGKGNINSPLHF. In DNA form, the CDR3 reads TGTGCCAGCAGCTCCGCAGGGAAGGGGAATATTAATTCACCCCTCCACTTT. This chain links TRBV11-1 with TRBJ1-6, with a weak D call TRBD1 (5 bases). CDR1 and CDR2 from the germline V gene are SGHAT and FQDESV (reference sequence). V was cut by 4 bases and J by 6 bases, with 19 bases left in between. This CDR3 comprises 17 residues.

The genes are TRBV5-1 and TRBJ1-1; D gene unclear. V lost 0 bases to trimming and J lost 1 base, with 7 bases between them. Germline CDR1 reads SGHRS; CDR2 reads YFSETQ. The CDR3 runs to 14 residues. In DNA form, the CDR3 reads TGCGCCAGCAGCTTGGCCTTAGAGAACACTGAAGCTTTCTTT. As protein: CASSLALENTEAFF.

V is TRBV2 and J is TRBJ1-2; a weak D match, TRBD1 (5 bases). This CDR3 is 11 amino acids long. Trimming cost V 11 bases and J 13 bases, with 20 bases left between them. The germline CDR1 and CDR2 sequences are SNHLY and FYNNEI. CDR3 sequence (DNA): TGTGCCGGCGGACAACCAAAAGCGTCCACCTTC. Protein: CAGGQPKASTF.

The rearrangement joins TRBV6-5 to TRBJ2-2, with 7 bases matching TRBD1. The V gene's germline CDR1 is MNHEY and CDR2 SVGAGI. V gave up 4 bases and J gave up 4 bases; unmatched junction bases: 6. This CDR3 has 15 residues. The DNA for the CDR3 is TGTGCCAGCAGTTCGCCGGGACAGACCACCGGGGAGCTGTTTTTT. Amino acids: CASSSPGQTTGELFF.

This chain links TRBV28 with TRBJ2-7; 9 bases are a match to TRBD1. The V and J ends lost 3 bases and 9 bases, in that order; junction bases with no gene match: 9. Germline loops: CDR1 MDHEN, CDR2 SYDVKM. The CDR3 spans 14 residues. The CDR3 is CASSFQGTGLAQYF. The CDR3 DNA is TGTGCCAGCAGTTTTCAAGGGACAGGGCTGGCGCAGTACTTC.

The rearrangement uses TRBV9 and TRBJ2-3; 8 bases map to TRBD1. This CDR3 is built from 17 residues. V lost 4 bases and J lost 7; bases outside the gene matches: 17. Germline V gene lookup returns CDR1 SGDLS and CDR2 YYNGEE. The CDR3 sequence: CASSPYPPGGASNTQYF. In nucleotides, the CDR3 is TGTGCCAGCAGCCCATACCCTCCAGGGGGCGCATCAAATACGCAGTATTTT.

In this sample, this clone turned up once. DNA for the CDR3: TGCGCCAGCAGCTTGGATACGCGTAGCTCCTACAATGAGCAGTTCTTC. Its protein is CASSLDTRSSYNEQFF. The V gene is TRBV5-1, the J gene TRBJ2-1; D is uncertain. Germline V gene lookup returns CDR1 SGHRS and CDR2 YFSETQ. The ends were cut back, 0 bases at V and 0 bases at J, with 10 bases in the middle. The CDR3 totals 16 residues.

The genes are TRBV19 and TRBJ1-6; tentative D call: TRBD1 (5 bases). The CDR3 is made up of 15 amino acids. V was clipped by 7 bases and J by 1 base, with 11 bases between them. CDR1 is LNHDA and CDR2 is SQIVND in the germline V gene (reference sequence). The CDR3 DNA is TGTGCCAGTACCATGGGGGGGTCCTATAATTCACCCCTCCACTTT. Translated, it gives CASTMGGSYNSPLHF. Using reference TRBV19 and TRBJ1-6 for the parts outside the CDR3, the full variable domain is DGGITQSPKYLFRKEGQNVTLSCEQNLNHDAMYWYRQDPGQGLRLIYYSQIVNDFQKGDIAEGYSVSREKKESFPLTVTSAQKNPTAFYLCASTMGGSYNSPLHFGNGTRLTVT.

The genes are TRBV30 and TRBJ1-4; maybe TRBD1 (5 bases). Trimming shortened V by 2 bases and J by 8 bases, and 21 bases separated the two germline ends. Germline V gene lookup returns CDR1 GTSNPN and CDR2 SVGIG (reference sequence). This CDR3 has 16 residues. Here the CDR3 DNA reads TGTGCCTGGAGTCTCTGGAGGGGTTTTATGGTGGAAAAACTGTTTTTT. The encoded protein is CAWSLWRGFMVEKLFF.

In the case of this clone: This clone may be a read error of a much larger clone one base away. Other DNA sequences of this sample code for an identical CDR3. This chain joins TRBV5-1 and TRBJ1-1, with 7 nucleotides matching TRBD1. The CDR3 consists of 14 residues. V lost 3 bases to trimming and J lost 1 base; unmatched junction nucleotides: 3. Germline assignment: CDR1 SGHRS and CDR2 YFSETQ. This CDR3 is CASSSGQPNTEAFF. The CDR3 DNA reads TGCGCCAGCAGCTCGGGACAGCCGAACACTGAAGCTTTCTTT.

The chain links TRBV15 to TRBJ1-3; TRBD1 matches at 7 bases. V lost 0 bases and J lost 9; bases outside the gene matches: 8. This CDR3 is 15 amino acids long. CDR1 is LNHNV, CDR2 YYDKDF, per germline (reference sequence). The CDR3 loop reads CATSRDRGQLSTIYF. DNA for the CDR3: TGTGCCACCAGCAGAGATAGGGGACAGCTTTCCACCATATATTTT.

This chain connects TRBV18 to TRBJ2-5; no reliable D call. From germline, CDR1 is KGHSH and CDR2 LQKENI. CDR3 length: 14 amino acids. The ends were cut back, 3 bases at V and 0 bases at J, with 8 bases in the middle. DNA of the CDR3: TGTGCCAGCTCACCTTCGGGTCACCAAGAGACCCAGTACTTC. Amino acid sequence: CASSPSGHQETQYF. Based on the CDR3 plus reference TRBV18 and TRBJ2-5, the full variable domain is NAGVMQNPRHLVRRRGQEARLRCSPMKGHSHVYWYRQLPEEGLKFMVYLQKENIIDESGMPKERFSAEFPKEGPSILRIQQVVRGDSAAYFCASSPSGHQETQYFGPGTRLLVL.

The rearrangement links TRBV7-9 to TRBJ2-1; TRBD1 matches at 12 bases. This CDR3 spans 13 amino acids. The V gene end was trimmed by 11 bases and the J gene end by 8 bases; junction bases not matched to a gene: 7. CDR1 SEHNR and CDR2 FQNEAQ come from the germline V gene (reference sequence). This chain's CDR3 is CALVGTGGHEQFF. CDR3 coding DNA: TGTGCCTTGGTTGGGACAGGGGGCCATGAGCAGTTCTTC. The variable domain in full, completed from reference TRBV7-9 and TRBJ2-1, reads DTGVSQNPRHKITKRGQNVTFRCDPISEHNRLYWYRQTLGQGPEFLTYFQNEAQLEKSRLLSDRFSAERPKGSFSTLEIQRTEQGDSAMYLCALVGTGGHEQFFGPGTRLTVL.

The V and J genes are TRBV5-1 and TRBJ2-2; possible D gene TRBD1, 5 bases. Per the germline V gene, CDR1 is SGHRS and CDR2 is YFSETQ. With 2 bases removed from V and 3 bases from J, the gap between germline ends came to 5 bases. The CDR3 contains 13 residues. The CDR3 loop reads CASSFRDTGELFF. CDR3 DNA: TGCGCCAGCAGCTTCAGGGACACCGGGGAGCTGTTTTTT.

The chain links TRBV7-3 to TRBJ2-7, with TRBD2 matching over 12 bases. The CDR3 is 15 amino acids. The germline V gene encodes CDR1 SGHTA and CDR2 FQGTGA. The junction had 4 bases not matched to a gene; V was cut back by 5 bases and J by 2 bases. The DNA for the CDR3 is TGTGCCAGCAGCGCGTCTAGCGGGAGGGCCTACGAGCAGTACTTC. Its translation: CASSASSGRAYEQYF.

The chain links TRBV6-6 to TRBJ1-1; D possibly corresponds to TRBD1 (5 bases). Germline V gene data show CDR1 as MNHNY and CDR2 as SVGAGI (reference sequence). The CDR3 runs 13 residues. Trimming shortened V by 2 bases and J by 7 bases, and 11 bases separated the two germline ends. DNA for the CDR3: TGTGCCAGCAGTTACACAGGACACTATGAAGCTTTCTTT. As protein: CASSYTGHYEAFF.

This clone was found a few times. V and J are TRBV19 and TRBJ2-7, with 10 bases that match TRBD2. V dropped 3 bases and J dropped 2; count of bases not matched to a gene: 4. The CDR3 consists of 15 residues. Germline V gene lookup returns CDR1 LNHDA and CDR2 SQIVND (reference sequence). In DNA form, the CDR3 reads TGTGCCAGTAGTATTTCAGCGGGGGGGACCTACGAGCAGTACTTC. Translating gives CASSISAGGTYEQYF.

V is TRBV7-9 and J is TRBJ1-2, with D possibly matching TRBD1 (5 bases). This CDR3 contains 12 residues. Per germline, CDR1 SEHNR and CDR2 FQNEAQ (reference sequence). V gave up 6 bases and J gave up 4 bases, with 9 bases separating them. This chain's CDR3 is CASRGQTYGYTF. The CDR3 bases are TGTGCCAGCAGGGGGCAGACCTATGGCTACACCTTC. The whole variable domain, remainder taken from reference TRBV7-9 and TRBJ1-2, is DTGVSQNPRHKITKRGQNVTFRCDPISEHNRLYWYRQTLGQGPEFLTYFQNEAQLEKSRLLSDRFSAERPKGSFSTLEIQRTEQGDSAMYLCASRGQTYGYTFGSGTRLTVV.